This T cell receptor (beta chain) comes out of a study of identical twins. Study outcomes and limitations: Those out-of-frame alpha sequences shared by twins showed an excess of low generation probability. Sharing of beta out-of-frame sequences by twins showed a weaker excess.

Germline CDR1 is SGHVS and CDR2 is FNYEAQ. The CDR3 is 12 residues long. V lost 5 bases and J lost 5, with 9 bases in between. All donors were healthy, and all were Caucasian. TCRdb re-called the 5' RACE reads with MiXCR, one entry per CDR3 protein. The profile shows about 490,000 distinct CDR3 sequences, 13% to 15% of them singletons. This clonotype appeared a single time. The antigen is unknown. These data also formed part of another study, on yellow fever vaccine responses in identical twins.

The receptor was derived from a woman aged 18-35 years in good health. V is TRBV7-6 and J is TRBJ2-5; D unresolved. Sequenced input: CD4+ T cells sorted from blood. The DNA for the CDR3 is TGTGCCAGCAGCCCCCCCATGGAGACCCAGTACTTC. Protein: CASSPPMETQYF.